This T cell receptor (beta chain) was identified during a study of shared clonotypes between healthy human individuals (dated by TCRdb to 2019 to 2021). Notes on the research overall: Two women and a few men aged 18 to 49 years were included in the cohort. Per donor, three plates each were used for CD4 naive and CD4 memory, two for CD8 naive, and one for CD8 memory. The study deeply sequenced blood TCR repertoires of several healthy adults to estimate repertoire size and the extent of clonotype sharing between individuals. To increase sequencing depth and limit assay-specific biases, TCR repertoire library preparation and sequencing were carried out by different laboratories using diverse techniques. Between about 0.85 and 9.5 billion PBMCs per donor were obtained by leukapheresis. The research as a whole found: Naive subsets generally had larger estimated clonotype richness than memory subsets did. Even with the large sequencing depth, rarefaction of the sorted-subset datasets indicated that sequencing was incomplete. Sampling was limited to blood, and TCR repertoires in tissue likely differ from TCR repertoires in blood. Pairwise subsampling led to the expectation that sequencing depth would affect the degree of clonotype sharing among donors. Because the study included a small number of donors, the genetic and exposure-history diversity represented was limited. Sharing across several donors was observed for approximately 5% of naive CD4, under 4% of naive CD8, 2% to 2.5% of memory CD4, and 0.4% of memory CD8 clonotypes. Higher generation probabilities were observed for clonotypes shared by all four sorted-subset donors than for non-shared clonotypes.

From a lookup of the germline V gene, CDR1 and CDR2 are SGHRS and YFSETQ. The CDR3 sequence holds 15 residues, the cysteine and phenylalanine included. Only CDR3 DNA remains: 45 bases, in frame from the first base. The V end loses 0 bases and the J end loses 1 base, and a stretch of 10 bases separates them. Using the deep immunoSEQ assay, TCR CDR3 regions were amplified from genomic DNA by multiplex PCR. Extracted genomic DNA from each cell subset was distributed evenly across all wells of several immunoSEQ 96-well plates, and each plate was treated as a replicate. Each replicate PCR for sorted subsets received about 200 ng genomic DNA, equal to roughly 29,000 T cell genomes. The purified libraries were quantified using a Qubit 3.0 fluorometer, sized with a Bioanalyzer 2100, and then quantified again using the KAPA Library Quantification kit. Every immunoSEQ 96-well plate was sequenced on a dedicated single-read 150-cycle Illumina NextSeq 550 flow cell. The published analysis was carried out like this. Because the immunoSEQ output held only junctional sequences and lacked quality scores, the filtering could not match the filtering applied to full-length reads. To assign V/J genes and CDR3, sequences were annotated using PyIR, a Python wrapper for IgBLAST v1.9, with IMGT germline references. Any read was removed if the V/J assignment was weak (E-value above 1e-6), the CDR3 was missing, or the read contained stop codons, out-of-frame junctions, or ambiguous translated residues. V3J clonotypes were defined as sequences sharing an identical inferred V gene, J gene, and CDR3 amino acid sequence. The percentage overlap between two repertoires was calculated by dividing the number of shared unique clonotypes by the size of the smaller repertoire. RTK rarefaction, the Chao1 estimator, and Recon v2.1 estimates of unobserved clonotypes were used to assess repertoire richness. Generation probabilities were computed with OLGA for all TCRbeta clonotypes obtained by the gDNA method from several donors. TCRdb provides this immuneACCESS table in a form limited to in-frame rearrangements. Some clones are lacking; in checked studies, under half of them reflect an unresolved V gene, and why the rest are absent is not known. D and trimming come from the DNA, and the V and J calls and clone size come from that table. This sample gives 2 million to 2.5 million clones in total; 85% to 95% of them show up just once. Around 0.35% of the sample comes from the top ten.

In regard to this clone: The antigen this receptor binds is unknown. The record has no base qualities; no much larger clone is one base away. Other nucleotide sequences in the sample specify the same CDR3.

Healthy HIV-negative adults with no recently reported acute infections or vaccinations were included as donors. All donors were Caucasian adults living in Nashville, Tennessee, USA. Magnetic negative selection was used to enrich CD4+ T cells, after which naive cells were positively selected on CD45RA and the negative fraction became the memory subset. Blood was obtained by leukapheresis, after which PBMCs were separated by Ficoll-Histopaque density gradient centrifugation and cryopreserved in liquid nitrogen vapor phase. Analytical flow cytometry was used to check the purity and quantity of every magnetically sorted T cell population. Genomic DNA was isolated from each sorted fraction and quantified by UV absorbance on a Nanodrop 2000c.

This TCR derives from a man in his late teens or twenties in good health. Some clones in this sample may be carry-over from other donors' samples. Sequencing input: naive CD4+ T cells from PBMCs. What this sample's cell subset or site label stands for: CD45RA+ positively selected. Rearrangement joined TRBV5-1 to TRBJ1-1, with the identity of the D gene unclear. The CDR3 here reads CASSLDGRQNTEAFF. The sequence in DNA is TGCGCCAGCAGCTTGGACGGACGGCAGAACACTGAAGCTTTCTTT.